These 25 T cell receptor beta chains were all obtained from the same sample, sequenced in a study of blood T cell repertoires in COVID-19 (dated by TCRdb to about 2020). Receptor libraries were prepared by the immunoSEQ multiplex PCR assay. In its TCRdb copy, this immuneACCESS table keeps in-frame sequences only and misses some clones. Where compared with another copy, unresolved V genes explain less than half of these, and the others have no known cause. Present in this sample are some 170,000 clones, more than 80% of which were seen just once. The top ten constitute 6.5% to 10% of the sample. The material sequenced was peripheral blood. These receptors were obtained from a woman between 55 and 75 years old with acute or convalescent COVID-19.

The chain joins TRBV7-8 to TRBJ2-2; TRBD2 matches 9 bases. CDR1 and CDR2 (germline): SGHVS, FQNEAQ. The CDR3 consists of 15 residues. V was pared by 3 bases and J by 5 bases, with 4 bases of the junction left unmatched. The CDR3 bases are TGTGCCAGCAGCTTTAGCGGGAGTGTTACCGGGGAGCTGTTTTTT. Its translation is CASSFSGSVTGELFF.

This clone was recorded once. In nucleotides, the CDR3 is TGTGCCAGCAGTTACGGGAGCCTCCGGGAGACCCAGTACTTC. As protein: CASSYGSLRETQYF. The rearrangement uses TRBV6-5 and TRBJ2-5; D perhaps matches TRBD2 (5 bases). The CDR3 is 14 amino acids. The V gene's germline CDR1 is MNHEY and CDR2 SVGAGI. V lost 2 bases and J lost 5, with 12 bases in between.

The rearrangement uses TRBV6-2 or TRBV6-3 and TRBJ2-5; 8 nucleotides line up with TRBD2. The germline V gene has CDR1 MNHEY and CDR2 SVGEGT. Trimming removed 2 bases from V and 2 bases from J; junction bases left unmatched: 10. This CDR3 spans 17 amino acids. CDR3 DNA sequence: TGTGCCAGCAGTTACCCCCCGGGACTAGGGGCTCAAGAGACCCAGTACTTC. Protein sequence: CASSYPPGLGAQETQYF.

The CDR3 here is CATRKGEPSGTYEQYF. The CDR3 nucleotides read TGTGCCACCCGAAAGGGGGAACCCTCTGGAACCTACGAGCAGTACTTC. The V and J genes are TRBV28 and TRBJ2-7; TRBD1 might be the D (6 bases). Germline loops: CDR1 MDHEN, CDR2 SYDVKM. With 10 bases removed from V and 2 bases from J, the gap between germline ends came to 24 bases. The CDR3 length is 16 residues.

In this sample, this clone turned up once. This rearrangement joins TRBV6-5 to TRBJ1-1, with D unclear. In germline, CDR1 is MNHEY, CDR2 SVGAGI. CDR3 length: 13 residues. V shed 2 bases and J shed 4 bases, with 8 bases lying between them. The CDR3 reads CASSYVGSTEAFF. DNA for the CDR3: TGTGCCAGCAGTTACGTCGGGAGCACTGAAGCTTTCTTT.

CDR3 region: CASSLGGIEAFF. For the CDR3, the DNA is TGCGCCAGCAGCTTGGGAGGGATCGAAGCTTTCTTT. The chain joins TRBV5-1 to TRBJ1-1; no firm D call. Trimming stripped 0 bases from V and 8 bases from J, with 8 bases between. This CDR3 spans 12 amino acids. Germline V CDR1 and CDR2: SGHRS, YFSETQ.

Note on this clone: Other DNA variants within this sample encode the same CDR3. The chain joins TRBV27 to TRBJ2-2; 12 nucleotides align to TRBD2. V lost 3 bases and J lost 5; bases outside the gene matches: 1. The CDR3 extends over 15 amino acids. CDR1 is MNHEY and CDR2 is SMNVEV in the germline V gene (reference sequence). The CDR3 DNA follows: TGTGCCAGCAGTTTCGGGACTAGCGGGACCGGGGAGCTGTTTTTT. Translated, it gives CASSFGTSGTGELFF.

The genes are TRBV27 and TRBJ2-3; D ambiguous. Per germline, CDR1 MNHEY and CDR2 SMNVEV (reference sequence). Trimming shortened V by 7 bases and J by 3 bases, and 17 bases separated the two germline ends. CDR3 length equals 15 residues. Here the CDR3 DNA reads TGTGCCAGCAACCTAAGAGCTGCGCGGACAGATACGCAGTATTTT. It codes for CASNLRAARTDTQYF.

The V call is TRBV28, the J call TRBJ1-1, with no clear D. V shed 6 bases and J shed 2 bases, with 19 bases lying between them. Germline-derived CDR1 and CDR2 are MDHEN and SYDVKM. The CDR3 covers 16 residues. The CDR3 loop is CASSTIPTDFNTEAFF. CDR3 nucleotides: TGTGCCAGCAGCACTATCCCGACGGATTTTAACACTGAAGCTTTCTTT. The variable domain in full, completed from reference TRBV28 and TRBJ1-1, reads DVKVTQSSRYLVKRTGEKVFLECVQDMDHENMFWYRQDPGLGLRLIYFSYDVKMKEKGDIPEGYSVSREKKERFSLILESASTNQTSMYLCASSTIPTDFNTEAFFGQGTRLTVV.

This chain links TRBV7-8 with TRBJ1-2; D is unclear. This CDR3 has 14 amino acids. CDR1 and CDR2 from the germline V gene are SGHVS and FQNEAQ. V was pared by 1 base and J by 4 bases, with 10 bases between. The DNA for the CDR3 is TGTGCCAGCAGCTTAGGCCCTATCCCCTATGGCTACACCTTC. It yields the protein CASSLGPIPYGYTF.

The rearrangement links TRBV28 to TRBJ2-1; no reliable D call. The CDR3 sequence is 13 residues long. The V end was cut by 6 bases, the J end by 2 bases, with 8 bases between. Per germline, CDR1 MDHEN and CDR2 SYDVKM. CDR3 nucleotides: TGTGCCAGCAGCGGGTGGCCCTACAATGAGCAGTTCTTC. The encoded protein is CASSGWPYNEQFF. Complete variable domain (other parts from reference TRBV28 and TRBJ2-1): DVKVTQSSRYLVKRTGEKVFLECVQDMDHENMFWYRQDPGLGLRLIYFSYDVKMKEKGDIPEGYSVSREKKERFSLILESASTNQTSMYLCASSGWPYNEQFFGPGTRLTVL.

CDR3 coding DNA: TGCAGTGCTAGCGTAAGACTCGAGCAGTACTTC. Amino acid sequence: CSASVRLEQYF. The J gene is TRBJ2-7, the V gene TRBV20-1; D remains unclear. V was cut by 3 bases and J by 6 bases, with 9 bases left in between. This CDR3 has 11 residues. Per the germline V gene, CDR1 is DFQATT and CDR2 is SNEGSKA (reference sequence).

This clone was observed once. The chain joins TRBV2 to TRBJ2-7; 8 positions agree with TRBD1. The CDR3 is made up of 16 amino acids. Looked up from germline, CDR1 is SNHLY and CDR2 is FYNNEI. Trimming removed 8 bases from V and 2 bases from J; junction bases left unmatched: 14. The CDR3 DNA follows: TGTGCCAGCTCCTCTCAGGGGGCGAGGACAACCTACGAGCAGTACTTC. Residues: CASSSQGARTTYEQYF.

This chain uses TRBV3-1 (or the pseudogene TRBV3-2) with TRBJ2-7; D is undetermined. CDR1 is LGHDT, CDR2 YNNKEL, per germline (reference sequence). Trimming removed 3 bases from V and 2 bases from J, with 11 bases in between. This CDR3 comprises 14 residues. CDR3 loop: CASSHSRTAYEQYF. In nucleotides, the CDR3 is TGTGCCAGCAGCCATAGCCGTACTGCCTACGAGCAGTACTTC.

V gene TRBV15 combines with J gene TRBJ1-1, with 8 bases aligning to TRBD1. V lost 4 bases and J lost 3; bases outside the gene matches: 4. The CDR3 is 14 residues long. Germline lookup yields CDR1 LNHNV and CDR2 YYDKDF (reference sequence). The CDR3 DNA reads TGTGCCACCAGCACAGGGGGCTCGGACACTGAAGCTTTCTTT. It encodes CATSTGGSDTEAFF.

This clone was counted only a few times. The gene calls are TRBV4-1 and TRBJ1-1; the D is unclear. The CDR3 runs to 14 residues. Germline assignment: CDR1 MGHRA and CDR2 YSYEKL. Trimming pared 1 base from V and 0 bases from J, leaving 6 bases between. The CDR3 protein is CASSQGLMNTEAFF. For the CDR3, the DNA is TGCGCCAGCAGCCAAGGGCTTATGAACACTGAAGCTTTCTTT.

The chain has TRBV27 and TRBJ1-6, with TRBD1 matching 10 bases. Per germline, CDR1 MNHEY and CDR2 SMNVEV (reference sequence). The CDR3 totals 18 residues. V trimming: 6 bases; J trimming: 6 bases; junction bases outside the gene matches: 14. CDR3 sequence (DNA): TGTGCCAGCAGCCCGGACTCCCGGGACAGGGGAGCTAATTCACCCCTCCACTTT. Translation: CASSPDSRDRGANSPLHF.

The chain links TRBV20-1 to TRBJ2-1; 8 bases match TRBD2. The CDR3 runs to 15 residues. V lost 3 bases, J lost 0 bases, and 4 bases stayed unmatched. Germline V gene lookup returns CDR1 DFQATT and CDR2 SNEGSKA (reference sequence). The CDR3 sequence is CSASRTSSSYNEQFF. The CDR3 DNA reads TGCAGTGCTAGTCGGACTAGCTCCTCCTACAATGAGCAGTTCTTC.

This clone was observed a single time. This chain uses TRBV5-1 with TRBJ1-5; tentatively, D is TRBD1 (6 bases). With 4 bases removed from V and 2 bases from J, the gap between germline ends came to 13 bases. This CDR3 is 15 amino acids long. CDR1 is SGHRS, CDR2 YFSETQ, per germline. DNA of the CDR3: TGCGCCAGCAGCCCGACAGGAGCTGGCAATCAGCCCCAGCATTTT. This translates into CASSPTGAGNQPQHF.

This clone was recorded once. The chain combines TRBV10-3 with TRBJ2-3; 12 bases match TRBD2. Germline V gene lookup returns CDR1 ENHRY and CDR2 SYGVKD. J lost 6 bases, V lost 9 bases, and 13 bases had no gene match. The CDR3 is made up of 16 amino acids. The CDR3 region is CAMGRTSGVLADTQYF. In DNA form, the CDR3 reads TGTGCCATGGGGAGGACTAGCGGGGTCCTAGCCGATACGCAGTATTTT.

This chain connects TRBV14 to TRBJ2-1; 8 bases align to TRBD2. CDR1 is SGHDN, CDR2 FVKESK, per germline. CDR3 length: 16 residues. After removal of 2 bases from V and 2 bases from J, the junction contained 5 bases not matched to a gene. CDR3 region: CASSQLSSGAYNEQFF. The CDR3 DNA reads as TGTGCCAGCAGCCAACTGAGTAGCGGGGCCTACAATGAGCAGTTCTTC.

The chain recombines TRBV28 with TRBJ1-2; D is undetermined. V lost 3 bases and J 5 bases, leaving 7 bases between the germline ends. The CDR3 contains 12 residues. Germline values: CDR1 MDHEN, CDR2 SYDVKM. CDR3 DNA: TGTGCCAGCAGTTTTGCGAGATATGGCTACACCTTC. It codes for CASSFARYGYTF.

Here the CDR3 reads CASTKPGRETQYF. CDR3 nucleotide sequence: TGTGCCAGCACTAAGCCAGGCCGGGAGACCCAGTACTTC. V and J are TRBV6-5 and TRBJ2-5; the D is unclear. The CDR3 consists of 13 residues. V dropped 7 bases and J dropped 5 bases, with 14 bases sitting between them. The germline V gene has CDR1 MNHEY and CDR2 SVGAGI.

The V call is TRBV19, the J call TRBJ2-1, with 9 nucleotides matching TRBD2. CDR3 length equals 16 residues. Germline-derived CDR1 and CDR2 are LNHDA and SQIVND (reference sequence). V lost 5 bases, J lost 4 bases, and 9 bases stayed unmatched. The CDR3 sequence is CASSDGAGGRYNEQFF. CDR3 sequence (DNA): TGTGCCAGTAGTGACGGAGCGGGAGGTCGGTACAATGAGCAGTTCTTC.

The chain uses TRBV4-1 and TRBJ2-7; TRBD1 aligns across 10 bases. Germline trimming cut 1 base from V and 4 bases from J; bases unmatched to any gene: 4. CDR1 and CDR2 (germline): MGHRA, YSYEKL. This CDR3 contains 15 residues. CDR3 residues: CASSQGTGGAYEQYF. The CDR3 nucleotides are TGCGCCAGCAGCCAAGGGACAGGGGGTGCGTACGAGCAGTACTTC.